One and the same sample provided the 12 T cell receptor beta chains below, sequenced in a study of blood T cells in healthy people across ages. Alongside a J-beta primer mix, a sample-barcoded 5' primer served in a second PCR lasting roughly 6 to 12 cycles. MiXCR was run by TCRdb on the 5' RACE reads, yielding one entry per CDR3 protein. The sample includes about 580,000 distinct CDR3 sequences, around 50% of them seen just once. The specimen sequenced was blood. The source is an elderly man in good health.

The rearrangement joins TRBV12-3 or TRBV12-4 to TRBJ1-5; D ambiguous. The CDR3 spans 14 residues. The ends were cut back, 3 bases at V and 4 bases at J, with 10 bases in the middle. The CDR3 sequence: CASSFGVQNQPQHF. The CDR3 DNA reads as TGTGCCAGCAGTTTCGGGGTCCAGAATCAGCCCCAGCATTTT.

This clonotype was counted at least ten times. The chain recombines TRBV7-9 with TRBJ2-7; a weak D match, TRBD2 (6 bases). The CDR3 length is 15 residues. Trimming took 5 bases from V and 0 from J, leaving 14 bases between them. The germline V gene encodes CDR1 SEHNR and CDR2 FQNEAQ (reference sequence). CDR3: CASSPGLLSSYEQYF. The CDR3 DNA sequence: TGTGCCAGCAGCCCGGGACTGTTGAGCTCCTACGAGCAGTACTTC.

This rearrangement joins TRBV7-6 to TRBJ2-7; no definite D call. Germline V gene sequence: CDR1 SGHVS, CDR2 FNYEAQ. V was shortened by 0 bases and J by 6 bases, with 12 bases between the two germline ends. There are 14 residues in the CDR3. The CDR3 coding sequence is TGTGCCAGCAGCTTAGCTGATAGGGTTTTCGAGCAGTACTTC. Encoded protein: CASSLADRVFEQYF.

V and J are TRBV6-2 or TRBV6-3 and TRBJ2-7, with 8 bases matching TRBD1. With 2 bases clipped from V and 4 bases from J, the junction kept 1 base outside the gene matches. The CDR3 is made up of 13 amino acids. Looked up from germline, CDR1 is MNHEY and CDR2 is SVGEGT. This CDR3 is CASSYDRGYEQYF. The CDR3 nucleotides read TGTGCCAGCAGTTACGACAGGGGTTACGAGCAGTACTTC.

V and J are TRBV20-1 and TRBJ1-2; possible D gene TRBD1, 5 bases. Germline V gene lookup returns CDR1 DFQATT and CDR2 SNEGSKA (reference sequence). There are 14 residues in the CDR3. Deletions cut 3 bases from V and 6 bases from J, with 17 bases between. The CDR3 coding sequence is TGCAGTGCTAGGGTCCCAGGGAGGGACGATGGCTACACCTTC. It codes for CSARVPGRDDGYTF.

In the case of this clonotype: The junction departs from the called germline gene at one end, perhaps through a read error. The chain joins TRBV30 to TRBJ2-1; 12 bases align to TRBD1. There are 15 residues in the CDR3. The germline V gene encodes CDR1 GTSNPN and CDR2 SVGIG (reference sequence). CDR3: CAWNPGTGGWGEQFF. CDR3 sequence (DNA): TGCGCCTGGAATCCCGGGACAGGGGGCTGGGGTGAGCAGTTCTTC. Full variable domain (missing parts from reference TRBV30 and TRBJ2-1): SQTIHQWPATLVQPVGSPLSLECTVEGTSNPNLYWYRQAAGRGLQLLFYSVGIGQISSEVPQNLSASRPQDRQFILSSKKLLLSDSGFYLCAWNPGTGGWGEQFFGPGTRLTVL.

This clonotype was detected ten times or more. The chain links TRBV7-2 to TRBJ2-7; TRBD2 aligns across 10 bases. The CDR3 has 15 residues. The V gene end was trimmed by 5 bases and the J gene end by 2 bases; junction bases not matched to a gene: 6. Germline V lookup: CDR1 SGHTA, CDR2 FQGNSA. This CDR3 reads CASSGLAEKTYEQYF. The DNA of the CDR3 is TGTGCCAGCAGCGGACTAGCGGAGAAGACCTACGAGCAGTACTTC.

V and J are TRBV25-1 and TRBJ1-5, with a weak D call TRBD1 (5 bases). With 1 base removed from V and 5 bases from J, the gap between germline ends came to 9 bases. This CDR3 region has 14 residues. The V gene's germline CDR1 is MGHDK and CDR2 SYGVNS. The CDR3 is CASSESLGDQPQHF. CDR3 nucleotide sequence: TGTGCCAGCAGTGAATCCCTAGGGGATCAGCCCCAGCATTTT.

This clonotype was detected once. The genes are TRBV11-2 and TRBJ1-4; D call uncertain. V lost 3 bases, J lost 0 bases, and 11 bases lay in between. This CDR3 region has 16 residues. The germline CDR1 and CDR2 sequences are SGHAT and FQNNGV. The CDR3 sequence: CASSFSGNPTNEKLFF. The DNA of the CDR3 is TGTGCCAGCAGCTTTTCTGGGAACCCAACTAATGAAAAACTGTTTTTT.

This clonotype occurred many times. J is TRBJ2-3 and V is TRBV6-5; a possible D gene is TRBD1 (6 bases). This CDR3 comprises 14 residues. V dropped 8 bases and J dropped 0 bases, with 12 bases sitting between them. CDR1 MNHEY and CDR2 SVGAGI come from the germline V gene. CDR3 amino acids: CASGGSSSTDTQYF. The CDR3 DNA follows: TGTGCCAGCGGGGGCTCCTCCAGCACAGATACGCAGTATTTT.

The chain is built from TRBV10-3 and TRBJ2-2; D tentatively fits TRBD1 or TRBD2 (5 bases each). V lost 5 bases and J lost 2, with 12 bases in between. CDR1 and CDR2 from the germline V gene are ENHRY and SYGVKD. The CDR3 is 15 residues long. The CDR3 bases are TGTGCCATCAGTACGGGGCGGTCTAACACCGGGGAGCTGTTTTTT. It specifies CAISTGRSNTGELFF.

This chain joins TRBV6-2 or TRBV6-3 and TRBJ2-1; 10 bases fit TRBD2. With 7 bases clipped from V and 4 bases from J, the junction kept 1 base outside the gene matches. The germline V gene encodes CDR1 MNHEY and CDR2 SVGEGT. This CDR3 comprises 13 residues. The CDR3 sequence is CASTLAGYNEQFF. The CDR3 DNA follows: TGTGCCAGCACACTAGCGGGATACAATGAGCAGTTCTTC.